Below, 30 T cell receptor beta chains from the same sample are listed, as sequenced in a study of T cell changes during pregnancy in multiple sclerosis. Only in-frame clones appear in the TCRdb table, and some are missing; sequencing was by immunoSEQ multiplex PCR. The sample records 100,000 or so clones, roughly nine tenths being singletons. Sequenced here: peripheral blood, sampled in the second trimester of pregnancy. The receptor source for this set is a female donor with multiple sclerosis, enrolled in a pregnancy study.

The CDR3 reads CASSLWSYEQYF. DNA of the CDR3: TGTGCCAGCAGTTTATGGAGTTACGAGCAGTACTTC. This chain uses TRBV28 with TRBJ2-7; no firm D call. With 0 bases removed from V and 4 bases from J, the gap between germline ends came to 4 bases. This CDR3 has 12 amino acids. Germline V gene sequence: CDR1 MDHEN, CDR2 SYDVKM.

This sequence joins TRBV6-1 and TRBJ1-6, with a weak D call TRBD1 (5 bases). This CDR3 comprises 12 residues. The V end lost 5 bases, the J end lost 13 bases, and 12 bases lay between the germline ends. Germline CDR1 reads MNHNS; CDR2 reads SASEGT. DNA for the CDR3: TGTGCCAGCAGTATGTGGGACTCCCCCCTCCACTTT. Amino acid sequence: CASSMWDSPLHF.

The V call is TRBV28, the J call TRBJ1-5, with 7 nucleotides matching TRBD1. V shed 8 bases, J shed 13 bases, and the junction held 11 bases outside the gene matches. Germline V gene sequence: CDR1 MDHEN, CDR2 SYDVKM. The CDR3 has 12 amino acids. The chain's CDR3 is CASGAGQVHQHF. CDR3 nucleotides: TGTGCCAGCGGGGCAGGACAGGTCCATCAGCATTTT.

The V and J genes are TRBV5-6 and TRBJ2-4, with 7 bases identical to TRBD2. The CDR3 runs 16 residues. After removal of 7 bases from V and 0 bases from J, the junction contained 10 bases not matched to a gene. Germline V gives CDR1 SGHDT, CDR2 YYEEEE. The CDR3 DNA is TGTGCCAGCGGCGGGCTAGCGGATCTAGCCAAAAACATTCAGTACTTC. Its protein product is CASGGLADLAKNIQYF.

The rearrangement joins TRBV7-9 to TRBJ2-3, with TRBD2 matching 14 bases. CDR1 is SEHNR and CDR2 is FQNEAQ in the germline V gene (reference sequence). The CDR3 is 17 amino acids. V lost 4 bases to trimming and J lost 6 bases; unmatched junction nucleotides: 9. The CDR3 loop reads CASSSLTSGGARDTQYF. In DNA form, the CDR3 reads TGTGCCAGCAGCTCGCTGACTAGCGGGGGGGCTAGGGATACGCAGTATTTT.

V is TRBV5-1 and J is TRBJ2-2, with 8 bases lining up with TRBD2. This CDR3 region has 15 residues. CDR1 SGHRS and CDR2 YFSETQ come from the germline V gene. With V trimmed by 0 bases and J by 6 bases, 4 bases remained unmatched. CDR3 bases: TGCGCCAGCAGCTTGGCCAGCGGGGGTCCCGGGGAGCTGTTTTTT. This gives the protein CASSLASGGPGELFF.

CDR3 nucleotide sequence: TGTGCCAGCAGCTTCCCCTCTGGCGGGCTCGACGAGCAGTACTTC. Its protein is CASSFPSGGLDEQYF. V gene TRBV5-4 combines with J gene TRBJ2-7; a possible D gene is TRBD2 (5 bases). Germline V gene data show CDR1 as SGHNT and CDR2 as YYREEE (reference sequence). This CDR3 spans 15 amino acids. V lost 2 bases and J lost 5, with 17 bases in between.

The chain carries TRBV15 and TRBJ1-6; no firm D call. Per germline, CDR1 LNHNV and CDR2 YYDKDF (reference sequence). The CDR3 length is 15 residues. V was trimmed by 4 bases and J by 6 bases, leaving 13 bases between them. CDR3 in DNA: TGTGCCACCAGCACGAACCGGGTCCTTAATTCACCCCTCCACTTT. As protein: CATSTNRVLNSPLHF.

This chain links TRBV5-1 with TRBJ1-2, with 7 nucleotides matching TRBD1. After removal of 4 bases from V and 6 bases from J, the junction contained 3 bases not matched to a gene. The CDR3 has 12 residues. The germline CDR1 and CDR2 sequences are SGHRS and YFSETQ. CDR3 sequence: CASSPGTDGYTF. The DNA of the CDR3 is TGCGCCAGCAGCCCGGGGACAGATGGCTACACCTTC. The full variable domain, its missing parts supplied by reference TRBV5-1 and TRBJ1-2, is KAGVTQTPRYLIKTRGQQVTLSCSPISGHRSVSWYQQTPGQGLQFLFEYFSETQRNKGNFPGRFSGRQFSNSRSEMNVSTLELGDSALYLCASSPGTDGYTFGSGTRLTVV.

Here the CDR3 DNA reads TGTGCCAGCAGCTTACAGGGTGCGTCACCCCTCCACTTT. This codes for CASSLQGASPLHF. The chain recombines TRBV7-3 with TRBJ1-6; a possible D gene is TRBD1 (5 bases). In germline, CDR1 is SGHTA, CDR2 FQGTGA. This CDR3 has 13 residues. Deletions cut 2 bases from V and 10 bases from J, with 9 bases between.

The chain recombines TRBV28 with TRBJ2-1; D is unresolved. Germline V gene data show CDR1 as MDHEN and CDR2 as SYDVKM. This CDR3 region has 15 residues. V was pared by 3 bases and J by 3 bases, with 12 bases between. In nucleotides, the CDR3 is TGTGCCAGCAGTTTTCGAGGAGTGGGCTACAATGAGCAGTTCTTC. It encodes CASSFRGVGYNEQFF.

This chain connects TRBV19 to TRBJ2-5; D may be TRBD2 (6 bases). Trimming shortened V by 5 bases and J by 0 bases, and 16 bases separated the two germline ends. This CDR3 spans 16 amino acids. Germline loops: CDR1 LNHDA, CDR2 SQIVND (reference sequence). CDR3 loop: CASSGGTASYQETQYF. In DNA, the CDR3 is TGTGCCAGTAGTGGGGGGACCGCGAGTTACCAAGAGACCCAGTACTTC. Supplemented by reference TRBV19 and TRBJ2-5, the full variable domain reads DGGITQSPKYLFRKEGQNVTLSCEQNLNHDAMYWYRQDPGQGLRLIYYSQIVNDFQKGDIAEGYSVSREKKESFPLTVTSAQKNPTAFYLCASSGGTASYQETQYFGPGTRLLVL.

Turning to this clone: Other DNA sequences in this specimen translate into the identical CDR3. The chain is built from TRBV5-4 and TRBJ2-7, with 7 bases fitting TRBD2. The CDR3 is made up of 15 amino acids. The junction had 13 bases not matched to a gene; V was cut back by 4 bases and J by 6 bases. The germline V gene has CDR1 SGHNT and CDR2 YYREEE (reference sequence). The CDR3 protein is CASSPRTSLSAEQYF. The CDR3 bases are TGTGCCAGCAGCCCTCGGACTAGTCTCTCTGCCGAGCAGTACTTC. Drawing the rest from reference TRBV5-4 and TRBJ2-7, the complete variable domain is ETGVTQSPTHLIKTRGQQVTLRCSSQSGHNTVSWYQQALGQGPQFIFQYYREEENGRGNFPPRFSGLQFPNYSSELNVNALELDDSALYLCASSPRTSLSAEQYFGPGTRLTVT.

V is TRBV5-1 and J is TRBJ2-1; possibly TRBD1 for D (5 bases). Germline V gene data show CDR1 as SGHRS and CDR2 as YFSETQ. This CDR3 spans 17 amino acids. V lost 1 base, J lost 0 bases, and 14 bases lay in between. This CDR3 reads CASSLFSDKSSYNEQFF. CDR3 DNA: TGCGCCAGCAGCTTGTTTTCGGACAAGAGCTCCTACAATGAGCAGTTCTTC.

The chain is built from TRBV6-5 and TRBJ1-4; 9 bases fit TRBD1. Germline V gives CDR1 MNHEY, CDR2 SVGAGI. Losses at the gene ends were 6 bases for V and 3 bases for J; bases not matched to a gene: 2. The CDR3 is 14 residues long. CDR3 amino acids: CASSRTGANEKLFF. The CDR3 bases are TGTGCCAGCAGCCGGACAGGGGCTAATGAAAAACTGTTTTTT.

The chain employs TRBV5-6 and TRBJ2-5; D is unresolved. V was trimmed by 4 bases and J by 1 base, leaving 5 bases between them. The germline V gene encodes CDR1 SGHDT and CDR2 YYEEEE. The CDR3 consists of 12 residues. CDR3 DNA sequence: TGTGCCAGCAGCCCCTCCCAAGAGACCCAGTACTTC. Amino acids: CASSPSQETQYF.

This sequence joins TRBV5-6 and TRBJ1-2, with D hard to call. Between the trimmed V and J ends, which lost 0 bases and 3 bases, there was a span of 9 bases. Germline CDR1 SGHDT, CDR2 YYEEEE. The CDR3 consists of 14 residues. CDR3 residues: CASSLAEQDYGYTF. Here the CDR3 DNA reads TGTGCCAGCAGCTTGGCCGAGCAGGACTATGGCTACACCTTC.

The chain is built from TRBV18 and TRBJ2-7, with 12 bases lining up with TRBD1. The ends lost 3 bases at V and 6 bases at J; junction bases unmatched: 9. CDR3 size: 16 residues. CDR1 KGHSH and CDR2 LQKENI come from the germline V gene. The CDR3 here is CASSPLGTGGSGEQYF. The CDR3 nucleotides are TGTGCCAGCTCACCTTTAGGGACAGGGGGCTCGGGCGAGCAGTACTTC.

This clone is a singleton in its sample. V is TRBV30 and J is TRBJ2-1; D is possibly TRBD2 (5 bases). The CDR3 contains 14 residues. Germline CDR1 and CDR2: GTSNPN and SVGIG (reference sequence). Deletions cut 3 bases from V and 2 bases from J, with 11 bases between. CDR3 DNA sequence: TGTGCCTGGAGACTAGGTGTCACCTACAATGAGCAGTTCTTC. Amino acids: CAWRLGVTYNEQFF.

The chain joins TRBV19 to TRBJ1-2, with 7 bases that match TRBD1. After removal of 7 bases from V and 5 bases from J, the junction contained 4 bases not matched to a gene. Per the germline V gene, CDR1 is LNHDA and CDR2 is SQIVND (reference sequence). The CDR3 sequence is 12 residues long. CDR3 sequence reads: CASMGDRYGYTF. CDR3 nucleotides: TGTGCCAGTATGGGGGACAGATATGGCTACACCTTC.

The rearrangement uses TRBV2 and TRBJ2-7; perhaps TRBD2 as D (5 bases). Trimming cost V 4 bases and J 7 bases, with 14 bases left between them. This CDR3 has 13 residues. Germline V CDR1 and CDR2: SNHLY, FYNNEI. CDR3 amino acids: CASSGVPRGEQYF. CDR3 bases: TGTGCCAGCAGTGGTGTCCCCCGCGGGGAGCAGTACTTC.

This chain links TRBV18 with TRBJ2-5; D remains ambiguous. The V end was cut by 3 bases, the J end by 2 bases, with 10 bases between. Germline V gene lookup returns CDR1 KGHSH and CDR2 LQKENI. This CDR3 spans 14 amino acids. The CDR3 loop is CASSPGPTQETQYF. The CDR3 DNA reads TGTGCCAGCTCACCCGGCCCGACTCAAGAGACCCAGTACTTC.

DNA for the CDR3: TGTGCCAGCAGTCCCAGGGTAGTATATTCCTACGAGCAGTACTTC. It specifies CASSPRVVYSYEQYF. This chain connects TRBV2 to TRBJ2-7; a possible D gene is TRBD1 (5 bases). Trimming took off 5 bases at V and 1 base at J, with 15 bases between the two ends. The CDR3 sequence is 15 residues long. Germline V gene lookup returns CDR1 SNHLY and CDR2 FYNNEI.

The rearrangement uses TRBV5-1 and TRBJ1-1; D may be TRBD1 (5 bases). Germline assignment: CDR1 SGHRS and CDR2 YFSETQ. V gave up 5 bases and J gave up 1 base, with 9 bases separating them. This CDR3 is built from 13 residues. The CDR3 here is CASSTGENTEAFF. In DNA form, the CDR3 reads TGCGCCAGCAGTACAGGCGAGAACACTGAAGCTTTCTTT.

This chain connects TRBV7-3 to TRBJ2-3; tentative D call: TRBD2 (5 bases). Germline V gene sequence: CDR1 SGHTA, CDR2 FQGTGA. The length of the CDR3 is 15 residues. Trimming took 1 base from V and 2 from J, leaving 10 bases between them. In nucleotides, the CDR3 is TGTGCCAGCAGCTTAAGCGACTACCCCACAGATACGCAGTATTTT. This sequence encodes CASSLSDYPTDTQYF. Based on the CDR3 plus reference TRBV7-3 and TRBJ2-3, the full variable domain is GAGVSQTPSNKVTEKGKYVELRCDPISGHTALYWYRQSLGQGPEFLIYFQGTGAADDSGLPNDRFFAVRPEGSVSTLKIQRTERGDSAVYLCASSLSDYPTDTQYFGPGTRLTVL.

The chain couples TRBV7-9 to TRBJ2-1; 9 bases align to TRBD2. CDR1 and CDR2 from the germline V gene are SEHNR and FQNEAQ (reference sequence). The CDR3 is 15 amino acids. The trim removed 4 bases at V and 5 bases at J, leaving 6 bases unmatched. The CDR3 loop is CASSSSGRFHNEQFF. Written as DNA, the CDR3 is TGTGCCAGCAGCTCGAGCGGGAGGTTCCACAATGAGCAGTTCTTC.

The rearrangement joins TRBV2 to TRBJ1-1; 9 bases are a match to TRBD1. The ends lost 6 bases at V and 1 base at J; junction bases unmatched: 6. CDR1 and CDR2 from the germline V gene are SNHLY and FYNNEI. The CDR3 loop spans 15 amino acids. The CDR3 coding sequence is TGTGCCAGCAGAGCCTCGGGACAGGGGAACACTGAAGCTTTCTTT. Its translation is CASRASGQGNTEAFF.

This chain uses TRBV6-1 with TRBJ1-4; D gene ambiguous. Trimming left V 5 bases short and J 6 bases short, with 13 bases between. From germline, CDR1 is MNHNS and CDR2 SASEGT. The CDR3 has 14 residues. The CDR3 DNA sequence: TGTGCCAGCAGTTCGCGAGACAAGGATGAAAAACTGTTTTTT. Residues: CASSSRDKDEKLFF.

V is TRBV27 and J is TRBJ2-5; 9 positions agree with TRBD2. The V and J ends lost 1 base and 5 bases, in that order; junction bases with no gene match: 5. The CDR3 covers 15 residues. Germline CDR1 MNHEY, CDR2 SMNVEV (reference sequence). Written as DNA, the CDR3 is TGTGCCAGCAGTTTATTTAGCGGGAGCTTGGAGACCCAGTACTTC. The encoded protein is CASSLFSGSLETQYF.

The chain employs TRBV7-3 and TRBJ2-3; 9 nucleotides line up with TRBD2. J was trimmed by 5 bases and V by 1 base; bases with no gene match: 7. Germline V gene sequence: CDR1 SGHTA, CDR2 FQGTGA. The CDR3 is 16 amino acids. CDR3 sequence reads: CASSLRPSGTIDTQYF. CDR3 sequence (DNA): TGTGCCAGCAGCTTAAGGCCTAGCGGGACGATAGATACGCAGTATTTT.